This T cell receptor (beta chain) emerged from a study of regulatory T cells in long-lasting Graves disease. According to the study, TCR beta libraries were built with iRepertoire HTBI primers and CDR3-region Arm-PCR. Authors' data handling: Among the samples, roughly 65 TRBV and approximately 13 TRBJ segments were identified. TCRdb analysed the multiplex PCR reads with MiXCR anew, one entry per CDR3 protein. It is TCRdb's table, rather than the study itself, that gives the V and J calls and clone size. The data contain about 460,000 distinct CDR3 sequences, roughly 23% of them singletons. This sample's time point: persistent/refractory GD, antithyroid drugs over 5 years with positive TRAb. With RNA extracted from PBMCs as input, the TCR library was made. The sample holds many counts of this clonotype. CDR1 SGHTA and CDR2 FQGNSA come from the germline V gene. There are 13 residues in the CDR3. V gave up 5 bases and J gave up 7 bases, with 12 bases separating them.

The chain employs TRBV7-2 and TRBJ1-5, with D perhaps TRBD1 (5 bases). The source of this sequence is a female donor with Graves disease. The source material was peripheral blood mononuclear cells (PBMCs), sampled when the disease was refractory, from a patient treated with antithyroid drugs. CDR3 region: CASSLWGGQPQHF. CDR3 nucleotides: TGTGCCAGCAGCCTATGGGGCGGGCAGCCCCAGCATTTT. The variable domain in full, with the rest retrieved from reference TRBV7-2 and TRBJ1-5, is GAGVSQSPSNKVTEKGKDVELRCDPISGHTALYWYRQSLGQGLEFLIYFQGNSAPDKSGLPSDRFSAERTGGSVSTLTIQRTQQEDSAVYLCASSLWGGQPQHFGDGTRLSIL.